The present T cell receptor beta chain was sequenced within a study of response to subunit inactivated influenza vaccine. Findings and caveats of the study: Every seasonal influenza vaccination brings in few new T cells, the authors suggested.

CDR1 and CDR2 from the germline V gene are MDHEN and SYDVKM. The CDR3 loop spans 13 amino acids. Trimming took off 10 bases at V and 2 bases at J, with 11 bases between the two ends. As for this clonotype: The antigen remains undetermined.

TCRdb re-analysed the RT-PCR reads in MiXCR, keeping a single row per CDR3 protein. Of about 570,000 distinct CDR3 sequences in the sample, approximately 10% were seen once. These records were also assigned to another study, of T cells expressing NK-cell markers. As reported in that work: 5'RACE template switching built TCR beta cDNA with unique molecular identifiers.

The input for sequencing was PBMCs from blood, taken on the day of vaccination. The sequence derives from a middle-aged man who received an inactivated influenza vaccine. This chain joins TRBV28 and TRBJ2-2, with D unresolved. For the CDR3, the DNA is TGTGCCACCTTCAACATAAACACCGGGGAGCTGTTTTTT. Translation gives CATFNINTGELFF.